Listed below are T cell receptor beta chains from one sample, sequenced in a study of blood T cell repertoires in COVID-19. Produced via immunoSEQ multiplex PCR; TCRdb's table is partial and in-frame only. The sample yields about 210,000 clones, around 80% seen once. The sequenced sample consisted of peripheral blood. The receptors shown here come from a woman aged 40 to 49 with acute or convalescent COVID-19. The CDR3 runs from the conserved cysteine through the conserved F or W. Fields, in order: V gene, J gene, clone size, D gene, CDR3 DNA, CDR3 protein. The D gene is left open where the match is weak. For some rows the clone size is stated as once, few or many, or as a class when expanded; others skip it.

V gene: TRBV27; J gene: TRBJ2-7; clone size: -; D gene: -; CDR3 DNA: TGTGCCAGCAGTTTATTGACTAGGAGTACGGGCGAGCAGTACTTC; CDR3 protein: CASSLLTRSTGEQYF
V gene: TRBV5-1; J gene: TRBJ1-4; clone size: -; D gene: -; CDR3 DNA: TGCGCCAGCAGCTTACAGGGCCCAGGGGAAAAACTGTTTTTT; CDR3 protein: CASSLQGPGEKLFF
V gene: TRBV27; J gene: TRBJ1-1; clone size: -; D gene: -; CDR3 DNA: TGTGCCAGCAGTTTAGCCGGGGGGACCACTGAAGCTTTCTTT; CDR3 protein: CASSLAGGTTEAFF
V gene: TRBV4-2; J gene: TRBJ1-3; clone size: -; D gene: TRBD1; CDR3 DNA: TGTGCCAGCAGCGGGGCGACAGGGACTGGAAACACCATATATTTT; CDR3 protein: CASSGATGTGNTIYF
V gene: TRBV19; J gene: TRBJ2-1; clone size: once; D gene: TRBD2; CDR3 DNA: TGTGCCAGTGCCCCAGGGCTAGCGGGAGCGGATGAGCAGTTCTTC; CDR3 protein: CASAPGLAGADEQFF
V gene: TRBV9; J gene: TRBJ1-3; clone size: few; D gene: -; CDR3 DNA: TGTGCCAGCAGCATCATGGACAGCTTCTCTGGAAACACCATATATTTT; CDR3 protein: CASSIMDSFSGNTIYF
V gene: TRBV4-3; J gene: TRBJ1-4; clone size: -; D gene: -; CDR3 DNA: TGCGCCAGCAGCCAAGGAGGGGGGGCAACTAATGAAAAACTGTTTTTT; CDR3 protein: CASSQGGGATNEKLFF
V gene: TRBV6-1; J gene: TRBJ1-6; clone size: -; D gene: -; CDR3 DNA: TGTGCCAGCAGTGAAGCGCGGCAGGGGAATCCACCCCTCCACTTT; CDR3 protein: CASSEARQGNPPLHF
V gene: TRBV20-1; J gene: TRBJ2-2; clone size: few; D gene: -; CDR3 DNA: TGCAGTGCTAGTCCCCATGGGGAGCGAACCGGGGAGCTGTTTTTT; CDR3 protein: CSASPHGERTGELFF
V gene: TRBV6-5; J gene: TRBJ1-6; clone size: -; D gene: TRBD1; CDR3 DNA: TGTGCCACCTTGGCCCTGGGACAGGGCAATTCACCCCTCCACTTT; CDR3 protein: CATLALGQGNSPLHF
V gene: TRBV30; J gene: TRBJ1-1; clone size: -; D gene: -; CDR3 DNA: TGTGCCTGGACCCTTGGACATCCGAACACTGAAGCTTTCTTT; CDR3 protein: CAWTLGHPNTEAFF
V gene: TRBV5-6; J gene: TRBJ1-4; clone size: -; D gene: -; CDR3 DNA: TGTGCCAGCAGCTTGGGGGCATTTTTTAAGGGGGAAAAACTGTTTTTT; CDR3 protein: CASSLGAFFKGEKLFF
V gene: TRBV27; J gene: TRBJ1-5; clone size: -; D gene: TRBD1; CDR3 DNA: TGTGCCAGCAGAAGGACAGGGAGTGCGGTTGCAAGGCAGCCCCAGCATTTT; CDR3 protein: CASRRTGSAVARQPQHF
V gene: TRBV19; J gene: TRBJ1-1; clone size: -; D gene: TRBD1; CDR3 DNA: TGTGCCAGTAGTATTGGGACAGGGGAAACTGAAGCTTTCTTT; CDR3 protein: CASSIGTGETEAFF
V gene: TRBV27; J gene: TRBJ1-2; clone size: -; D gene: -; CDR3 DNA: TGTGCCAGCAGTCGGACGGGGGGCTATGGCTACACCTTC; CDR3 protein: CASSRTGGYGYTF
V gene: TRBV5-1; J gene: TRBJ2-3; clone size: -; D gene: TRBD2; CDR3 DNA: TGCGCCAGCAGCCTGGGACTAGCGGGAGTTCTAGATACGCAGTATTTT; CDR3 protein: CASSLGLAGVLDTQYF
V gene: TRBV6-6; J gene: TRBJ1-1; clone size: -; D gene: TRBD1; CDR3 DNA: TGTGCCAGCATTTCGGGACAGGGGCGGACTGAAGCTTTCTTT; CDR3 protein: CASISGQGRTEAFF
V gene: TRBV7-2; J gene: TRBJ2-7; clone size: few; D gene: -; CDR3 DNA: TGTGCCAGCAGCCCCGGGGGATGGACTTCCCCCTCTTCGTACGAGCAGTACTTC; CDR3 protein: CASSPGGWTSPSSYEQYF
V gene: TRBV5-5; J gene: TRBJ2-1; clone size: -; D gene: -; CDR3 DNA: TGTGCCAGCAGCCCGCGGGTCGATTACAATGAGCAGTTCTTC; CDR3 protein: CASSPRVDYNEQFF
V gene: TRBV27; J gene: TRBJ1-5; clone size: -; D gene: TRBD1; CDR3 DNA: TGTGCCAGCAGTTTGGGACAGGGGAGCAATCAGCCCCAGCATTTT; CDR3 protein: CASSLGQGSNQPQHF
V gene: TRBV5-6; J gene: TRBJ1-6; clone size: -; D gene: -; CDR3 DNA: TGTGCCAGCAACTCCCGGGCAGGGCATTCACCCCTCCACTTT; CDR3 protein: CASNSRAGHSPLHF
V gene: TRBV28; J gene: TRBJ1-4; clone size: -; D gene: -; CDR3 DNA: TGTGCCAGCAGTCTCAGCCGGGTCCCTGAAAAACTGTTTTTT; CDR3 protein: CASSLSRVPEKLFF
V gene: TRBV6-5; J gene: TRBJ2-1; clone size: -; D gene: -; CDR3 DNA: TGTGCCAGCAGTTACTCAAGAGGGAACAATGAGCAGTTCTTC; CDR3 protein: CASSYSRGNNEQFF
V gene: TRBV4-3; J gene: TRBJ1-5; clone size: once; D gene: -; CDR3 DNA: TGCGCCAGCAGCCAAGGTCGGAGCAATCAGCCCCAGCATTTT; CDR3 protein: CASSQGRSNQPQHF
V gene: TRBV14; J gene: TRBJ2-7; clone size: -; D gene: TRBD1; CDR3 DNA: TGTGCCAGCAGCCGCAAACAGGGGGCGGTTTACTACGAGCAGTACTTC; CDR3 protein: CASSRKQGAVYYEQYF
V gene: TRBV7-8; J gene: TRBJ2-7; clone size: -; D gene: TRBD2; CDR3 DNA: TGTGCCAGCAGCCCGATGAGAGGGAGGGCCTCCTACGAGCAGTACTTC; CDR3 protein: CASSPMRGRASYEQYF
V gene: TRBV24-1; J gene: TRBJ1-5; clone size: -; D gene: TRBD1; CDR3 DNA: TGTGCCACCAGTGACCCGACAGGGACTCAGCCCCAGCATTTT; CDR3 protein: CATSDPTGTQPQHF
V gene: TRBV18; J gene: TRBJ1-1; clone size: -; D gene: TRBD1; CDR3 DNA: TGTGCCAGCTCATCCTATTTGGACAGGGAAACCGCTGAAGCTTTCTTT; CDR3 protein: CASSSYLDRETAEAFF
V gene: TRBV7-3; J gene: TRBJ2-7; clone size: once; D gene: TRBD1; CDR3 DNA: TGTGCCAGCAGCCCGGGACAGGGGTGGGAGCAGTACTTC; CDR3 protein: CASSPGQGWEQYF
V gene: TRBV11-2; J gene: TRBJ2-7; clone size: -; D gene: TRBD2; CDR3 DNA: TGTGCCAGCAGCGAAGGACTAGCGGGAGGCTACGAGCAGTACTTC; CDR3 protein: CASSEGLAGGYEQYF
V gene: TRBV27; J gene: TRBJ2-1; clone size: -; D gene: TRBD1; CDR3 DNA: TGTGCCAGCAGTTTTTTTTTCAGGGGGCTCGATGAGCAGTTCTTC; CDR3 protein: CASSFFFRGLDEQFF
V gene: TRBV7-2; J gene: TRBJ1-1; clone size: few; D gene: -; CDR3 DNA: TGTGCCAGCAGCTTACAGGGTGGGTACACTGAAGCTTTCTTT; CDR3 protein: CASSLQGGYTEAFF
V gene: TRBV5-5; J gene: TRBJ1-6; clone size: -; D gene: -; CDR3 DNA: TGTGCCAGCAGCCGTGACCCTGGCGGGAATTCACCCCTCCACTTT; CDR3 protein: CASSRDPGGNSPLHF
V gene: TRBV28; J gene: TRBJ1-2; clone size: -; D gene: -; CDR3 DNA: TGTGCCAGCACCCCCGCCGGGTGGGGGGTTAGCTATGGCTACACCTTC; CDR3 protein: CASTPAGWGVSYGYTF
V gene: TRBV5-5; J gene: TRBJ2-7; clone size: -; D gene: -; CDR3 DNA: TGTGCCAGCAGCTTGGTCAGCGCAGGGGACTACGAGCAGTACTTC; CDR3 protein: CASSLVSAGDYEQYF
V gene: TRBV9; J gene: TRBJ1-1; clone size: -; D gene: TRBD1; CDR3 DNA: TGTGCCAGCAGCGTAGCGCAGGGGGCTGAAGCTTTCTTT; CDR3 protein: CASSVAQGAEAFF
V gene: TRBV14; J gene: TRBJ1-6; clone size: -; D gene: -; CDR3 DNA: TGTGCCAGCAGCCAAAATCTCCCAGGGAATAATTCACCCCTCCACTTT; CDR3 protein: CASSQNLPGNNSPLHF
V gene: TRBV24-1; J gene: TRBJ1-2; clone size: many; D gene: -; CDR3 DNA: TGTGCCACCAGTGATCCCCGAGCGGGGGGCGGTTATGGCTACACCTTC; CDR3 protein: CATSDPRAGGGYGYTF
V gene: TRBV5-1; J gene: TRBJ2-3; clone size: -; D gene: TRBD2; CDR3 DNA: TGCGCCAGCTTCAGCGGGGGCACAGATACGCAGTATTTT; CDR3 protein: CASFSGGTDTQYF
V gene: TRBV5-1; J gene: TRBJ2-3; clone size: -; D gene: TRBD2; CDR3 DNA: TGCGCCAGCAGCTTCCGGCGGGGGGGCGATACGCAGTATTTT; CDR3 protein: CASSFRRGGDTQYF
V gene: TRBV20-1; J gene: TRBJ1-1; clone size: -; D gene: TRBD1; CDR3 DNA: TGCAGTGCTAGTCCCAGGGCAGGGGGACAGAACACTGAAGCTTTCTTT; CDR3 protein: CSASPRAGGQNTEAFF
V gene: TRBV15; J gene: TRBJ2-7; clone size: -; D gene: -; CDR3 DNA: TGTGCCACTGGAGACGGAGGATCCTACGAGCAGTACTTC; CDR3 protein: CATGDGGSYEQYF
V gene: TRBV13; J gene: TRBJ2-7; clone size: -; D gene: -; CDR3 DNA: TGTGCCAGCAGCTTAGAGAGAGGCGAGCAGTACTTC; CDR3 protein: CASSLERGEQYF
V gene: TRBV6-5; J gene: TRBJ2-7; clone size: -; D gene: -; CDR3 DNA: TGTGCCAGCAGAGATCTAGCCCGAAGCTACGAGCAGTACTTC; CDR3 protein: CASRDLARSYEQYF
V gene: TRBV6-2/TRBV6-3; J gene: TRBJ2-6; clone size: many; D gene: -; CDR3 DNA: TGTGCCAGCAGTCGGACCAGGGGAATCGACTCTGGGGCCAACGTCCTGACTTTC; CDR3 protein: CASSRTRGIDSGANVLTF
V gene: TRBV25-1; J gene: TRBJ2-7; clone size: -; D gene: TRBD2; CDR3 DNA: TGTGCCAGCAGTGAATCGGGAGGGCTAGCGGGAGGGAAGCAGTACTTC; CDR3 protein: CASSESGGLAGGKQYF
V gene: TRBV6-2/TRBV6-3; J gene: TRBJ1-1; clone size: -; D gene: -; CDR3 DNA: TGTGCCAGCAGTTACGGAGGTCTGGGAACTGAAGCTTTCTTT; CDR3 protein: CASSYGGLGTEAFF
V gene: TRBV7-9; J gene: TRBJ1-3; clone size: -; D gene: -; CDR3 DNA: TGTGCCAGCATCTCGTCGGGTGCTGGAAACACCATATATTTT; CDR3 protein: CASISSGAGNTIYF
V gene: TRBV7-9; J gene: TRBJ2-7; clone size: few; D gene: TRBD2; CDR3 DNA: TGTGCCAGCAGCCAAAAGACAGGACTAGCGGCTTACGAGCAGTACTTC; CDR3 protein: CASSQKTGLAAYEQYF
V gene: TRBV11-3; J gene: TRBJ1-1; clone size: -; D gene: -; CDR3 DNA: TGTGCCAGCAGCTTAGATGGCAGGGAAGCTTTCTTT; CDR3 protein: CASSLDGREAFF
V gene: TRBV3-1/TRBV3-2; J gene: TRBJ2-7; clone size: few; D gene: TRBD2; CDR3 DNA: TGTGCCAGCAGCCATGCGGGGGGGCGGTCGTACTTC; CDR3 protein: CASSHAGGRSYF
V gene: TRBV3-1/TRBV3-2; J gene: TRBJ2-5; clone size: many; D gene: TRBD2; CDR3 DNA: TGTGCCAGCCTATGGACTAGCGGGACCCAAGAGACCCAGTACTTC; CDR3 protein: CASLWTSGTQETQYF
V gene: TRBV10-3; J gene: TRBJ2-4; clone size: few; D gene: -; CDR3 DNA: TGTGCCATTCCACAGGGTGGGCTAGTCCCCTTC; CDR3 protein: CAIPQGGLVPF
V gene: TRBV5-1; J gene: TRBJ2-7; clone size: -; D gene: TRBD1; CDR3 DNA: TGCGCCAGCAGCCAGTCTGACAGGGTCTACGAGCAGTACTTC; CDR3 protein: CASSQSDRVYEQYF